This is a list of T cell receptor beta chains from one sample in a study of cytomegalovirus exposure and HLA in healthy donors. The repertoire was sequenced with immunoSEQ multiplex PCR; TCRdb's copy has only in-frame clones and lacks some. The data show some 250,000 clones, around 76% seen once. Sample: PBMCs. The receptors were sampled from a woman in her forties in good health and CMV-seropositive. Each CDR3 is given with its conserved first and last residue. A D gene is named only where the DNA matches it firmly. Size values are once, few and many counts, or a class for expanded clones, and some rows have none.

j_gene	abundance	v_gene	d_gene	CDR3aa	CDR3nt
TRBJ2-1	-	TRBV6-4	TRBD2	CASSPLGLPNNEQFF	TGTGCCAGCAGTCCCCTGGGACTACCAAACAATGAGCAGTTCTTC
TRBJ1-1	-	TRBV5-1	TRBD1	CASSPGQTNTEAFF	TGCGCCAGCAGCCCGGGACAGACGAACACTGAAGCTTTCTTT
TRBJ1-2	-	TRBV30	-	CAWTLRFNYGYTF	TGTGCCTGGACCCTCAGGTTCAACTATGGCTACACCTTC
TRBJ1-1	-	TRBV7-2	TRBD1	CASSFVTGVDTEAFF	TGTGCCAGCAGCTTTGTCACAGGGGTAGACACTGAAGCTTTCTTT
TRBJ1-3	-	TRBV30	-	CAWRGGQSGGNTIYF	TGTGCCTGGAGGGGGGGGCAATCCGGGGGAAACACCATATATTTT
TRBJ2-3	-	TRBV10-1	-	CASSESGPGTDTQYF	TGCGCCAGCAGTGAGTCGGGTCCGGGAACAGATACGCAGTATTTT
TRBJ2-2	-	TRBV2	TRBD2	CASSVRLAGGQNTGELFF	TGTGCCAGCAGTGTTCGACTAGCGGGGGGGCAGAACACCGGGGAGCTGTTTTTT
TRBJ2-1	-	TRBV7-3	TRBD1	CASSLTSGGMGNEQFF	TGTGCCAGCAGCTTAACGTCAGGGGGCATGGGCAATGAGCAGTTCTTC
TRBJ1-2	-	TRBV19	-	CASSIGGGGVAGYTF	TGTGCCAGTAGTATAGGGGGGGGAGGCGTAGCGGGCTACACCTTC
TRBJ2-1	once	TRBV29-1	TRBD1	CSVDRPGTGVGEQFF	TGCAGCGTTGATCGCCCCGGGACAGGGGTTGGTGAGCAGTTCTTC
TRBJ1-1	once	TRBV7-2	-	CASSLAAVGGNTEASF	TGTGCCAGCAGCTTAGCCGCTGTCGGGGGGAACACTGAAGCTTCCTTT
TRBJ2-4	few	TRBV6-5	TRBD1	CASSSFAGQEQNIQYF	TGTGCCAGCAGTTCCTTTGCGGGACAGGAACAAAACATTCAGTACTTC
TRBJ2-5	-	TRBV11-2	TRBD2	CASSPSGVWETQYF	TGTGCCAGCAGCCCGAGCGGGGTTTGGGAGACCCAGTACTTC
TRBJ1-2	-	TRBV19	-	CASSTADPRYRGYTF	TGTGCCAGTAGTACCGCCGATCCGCGGTATAGAGGCTACACCTTC
TRBJ2-1	-	TRBV14	TRBD2	CASSQTSGRVEQFF	TGTGCCAGCAGCCAAACTAGCGGGAGAGTTGAGCAGTTCTTC
TRBJ2-1	-	TRBV16	-	CASSPRGASYNEQFF	TGTGCCAGCAGCCCCCGGGGGGCGTCCTACAATGAGCAGTTCTTC
TRBJ1-3	-	TRBV27	-	CASSLNGEPGNTIYF	TGTGCCAGCAGTTTAAACGGGGAACCTGGAAACACCATATATTTT
TRBJ2-7	-	TRBV9	TRBD2	CASSQLAGGVEQYF	TGTGCCAGCAGCCAGCTAGCGGGAGGGGTCGAGCAGTACTTC
TRBJ1-1	-	TRBV5-1	-	CASSLEVLNTEAFF	TGCGCCAGCAGTCTCGAGGTGTTAAACACTGAAGCTTTCTTT
TRBJ2-3	once	TRBV10-3	TRBD2	CAISALGQEEAGLSTDTQYF	TGTGCCATCAGTGCACTTGGGCAGGAGGAAGCGGGGCTAAGCACAGATACGCAGTATTTT
TRBJ1-1	-	TRBV7-6	-	CASSPGIQQNTEAFF	TGTGCCAGCAGCCCGGGAATACAGCAGAACACTGAAGCTTTCTTT
TRBJ1-6	-	TRBV30	-	CAWSVGGPNNSPLHF	TGTGCCTGGAGTGTAGGAGGGCCTAATAATTCCCCCCTCCACTTT
TRBJ1-2	-	TRBV5-6	TRBD1	CASSYQGTGSGYTF	TGTGCCAGCAGCTACCAGGGGACAGGGTCTGGCTACACCTTC
TRBJ2-5	-	TRBV27	TRBD2	CASSWVAGDPGETQYF	TGTGCCAGCAGTTGGGTAGCGGGAGACCCGGGGGAGACCCAGTACTTC
TRBJ1-3	-	TRBV4-1	TRBD1	CASSQESGTGARNTIYF	TGCGCCAGCAGCCAAGAGTCAGGGACAGGGGCGAGGAACACCATATATTTT
TRBJ2-2	-	TRBV27	-	CASSFQQERSGELFF	TGTGCCAGCAGTTTCCAACAGGAGCGAAGCGGGGAGCTGTTTTTT
TRBJ2-1	-	TRBV7-2	-	CASTFLGGYNEQFF	TGTGCCAGCACCTTTTTGGGGGGCTACAATGAGCAGTTCTTC
TRBJ2-7	-	TRBV5-4	-	CASSLDRTYEQYF	TGTGCCAGCAGCTTGGACAGAACCTACGAGCAGTACTTC
TRBJ1-2	-	TRBV6-5	TRBD1	CASSSGGLGYTF	TGTGCCAGCAGTTCAGGGGGCCTTGGCTACACCTTC
TRBJ1-1	-	TRBV10-1	-	CASSEIGRPKGDTEAFF	TGCGCCAGCAGTGAAATCGGCCGTCCAAAGGGGGACACTGAAGCTTTCTTT
TRBJ2-5	-	TRBV10-3	TRBD2	CATGTSGGAEETQYF	TGTGCCACCGGGACTAGCGGGGGGGCCGAGGAGACCCAGTACTTC
TRBJ1-1	-	TRBV6-5	-	CASSRTGYTEAFF	TGTGCCAGCAGTCGAACAGGGTACACTGAAGCTTTCTTT
TRBJ1-4	-	TRBV19	-	CASSITGNLREKLFF	TGTGCCAGTAGTATTACGGGAAATCTCCGGGAAAAACTGTTTTTT
TRBJ2-7	-	TRBV5-6	-	CASSLAGGDEQYF	TGTGCCAGCAGCTTGGCCGGAGGGGACGAGCAGTACTTC
TRBJ1-4	-	TRBV19	TRBD1	CASSINRGEKLFF	TGTGCCAGTAGTATCAACAGGGGTGAAAAACTGTTTTTT
TRBJ1-1	-	TRBV14	-	CASSRGAIMNTEAFF	TGTGCCAGCAGTCGGGGGGCGATAATGAACACTGAAGCTTTCTTT
TRBJ2-3	-	TRBV4-1	-	CASSQDGVATDTQYF	TGCGCCAGCAGCCAAGATGGAGTAGCGACAGATACGCAGTATTTT
TRBJ2-5	once	TRBV6-5	TRBD1	CASSRPTGIGETQYF	TGTGCCAGCAGTCGACCGACAGGGATTGGGGAGACCCAGTACTTC
TRBJ1-2	-	TRBV6-1	TRBD1	CASSEPGQGYGYTF	TGTGCCAGCAGTGAACCGGGACAGGGGTATGGCTACACCTTC
TRBJ1-4	-	TRBV2	TRBD1	CARRQGNNEKLFF	TGTGCCAGGCGACAGGGAAATAATGAAAAACTGTTTTTT
TRBJ1-3	few	TRBV6-5	-	CASSLGSSGNTIYF	TGTGCCAGCAGTTTGGGGAGCTCTGGAAACACCATATATTTT